This note documents a single T cell receptor (beta chain) sequence. Its matching antigen is unknown. The PCR used 60 Vbeta and 13 Jbeta primers. TCRdb keeps only in-frame clones here, not all; method: immunoSEQ multiplex PCR. The data show under 150,000 clones, around 68% seen once. These data come from a study of cytomegalovirus exposure and HLA in healthy donors. Broader study findings: One variant, a missense change in DCLRE1C, was linked in a later analysis to TCR beta V- and J-gene trimming. Per a later analysis, HLA-associated TCR beta chains showed more clonal expansion than other, equally common TCR beta chains.

The receptor was isolated from a middle-aged woman in good health and CMV-seropositive. The source material was PBMCs.

The CDR3 DNA follows: TGTGCCAGCCAACGAGAGGGTTCGTATGGCTACACCTTC. Translated: CASQREGSYGYTF. The chain combines TRBV2 with TRBJ1-2, with no clear D. The CDR3 contains 13 residues. Germline loops: CDR1 SNHLY, CDR2 FYNNEI. Trimming shortened V by 8 bases and J by 5 bases, and 15 bases separated the two germline ends.